This T cell receptor (beta chain) came from a study of identical twins. In this sample, this clonotype turned up a few times. Its antigen is not known. TCRdb re-called the 5' RACE reads through MiXCR, storing one row per CDR3 protein. The table includes 400,000 to 500,000 distinct CDR3 sequences, more than 13% detected once. The CDR3 is made up of 16 amino acids. J was trimmed by 3 bases and V by 0 bases; bases with no gene match: 1. Findings and limits, study-wide: With beta out-of-frame sequences, excess sharing by twins was weaker. The conclusions drew on cross-sectional statistical analysis instead of tracking the same donors. Fewer insertions were carried by abundant cord blood beta clonotypes, but none was seen in memory repertoires.

Every sampled donor was Caucasian and healthy. The same sample was also studied in work on yellow fever vaccine responses in identical twins.

V is TRBV23-1 and J is TRBJ2-1; 11 bases are shared with TRBD2. TRBV23-1 is assigned to the ORF class and has an uncertain function. The sequence came from a woman aged 18 to 35 in good health. Sequencing was carried out using CD4+ T cells sorted from blood. In DNA, the CDR3 is TGCGCCAGCAGTCAATCAGGACTAGCGGGCTACAATGAGCAGTTCTTC. Translating gives CASSQSGLAGYNEQFF.